This is a list of T cell receptor beta chains from one sample in a study of blood T cell repertoires in COVID-19. Here immunoSEQ multiplex PCR was the method, and the copy in TCRdb shows in-frame clones only, minus some. The sample shows 130,000 or so clones, 65% to 90% of them seen only once. Specimen: peripheral blood. These TCRs come from a woman aged 60 to 75 with active or convalescent COVID-19. Each CDR3 is given with its conserved first and last residue. D genes are given only for firm matches. The size entry is marked missing in some rows and otherwise reads once, few, many or a size class.

TRBV7-9	TRBJ1-2	-	TRBD1	TGTGCCAGCAGCTTGACAGGGGAGGTCGACTATGGCTACACCTTC	CASSLTGEVDYGYTF
TRBV13	TRBJ1-1	-	-	TGTGCCAGCAGCTTCCTAGACAGGAACACTGAAGCTTTCTTT	CASSFLDRNTEAFF
TRBV11-3	TRBJ2-1	-	TRBD1	TGTGCCAGCAGCTTACAAGGACAGGGGGCGGGTAGAAATGAGCAGTTCTTC	CASSLQGQGAGRNEQFF
TRBV7-8	TRBJ1-1	once	-	TGTGCCAGCAGCAGGAGGGGGAACACTGAAGCTTTCTTT	CASSRRGNTEAFF
TRBV6-5	TRBJ1-2	-	-	TGTGCCAGCAGTCCGTCAGGACGGGGGGACTATGGCTACACCTTC	CASSPSGRGDYGYTF
TRBV29-1	TRBJ2-1	few	TRBD2	TGCAGCGCCCACTTCCCACTAGCGGGCAATGAGCAGTTCTTC	CSAHFPLAGNEQFF
TRBV16	TRBJ1-4	-	-	TGTGCCAGCAGCCGCGCTGCCGGACAAGGAACTAATGAAAAACTGTTTTTT	CASSRAAGQGTNEKLFF
TRBV29-1	TRBJ1-2	-	TRBD1	TGCAGCGCTCGGACAGGGAGGGATGGCTACACCTTC	CSARTGRDGYTF
TRBV18	TRBJ1-1	-	TRBD1	TGTGCCAGCTCACCAACCGGGACAGGCAACACTGAAGCTTTCTTT	CASSPTGTGNTEAFF
TRBV5-1	TRBJ2-3	-	-	TGCGCCAGCAGGATAGCCTCTAGCACAGATACGCAGTATTTT	CASRIASSTDTQYF
TRBV7-9	TRBJ2-3	-	TRBD2	TGTGCCAGCAGTCCCAGTTTAGCGGGCGGAAATACGCAGTATTTT	CASSPSLAGGNTQYF
TRBV5-4	TRBJ1-4	-	-	TGTGCCAGCAGCAGGCCCGGGACACAAGAAAAACTGTTTTTT	CASSRPGTQEKLFF
TRBV29-1	TRBJ1-1	-	-	TGCAGCGTTGCTAGGGGAAACACTGAAGCTTTCTTT	CSVARGNTEAFF
TRBV20-1	TRBJ1-2	-	-	TGCAGTGCTAGAACAGTACGCGGCTACACCTTC	CSARTVRGYTF